This TCR beta chain was observed in a study of T-cell memory formation after mild COVID-19. On the study more broadly: Clustering of TCRs was largely donor specific.

Study-wide points: The appearance of some responding clones in pre-infection memory suggested that cross-reactive memory joined. For contracting clones, CD4+ ones sat mainly in CM and EM, CD8+ in EMRA.

Per the germline V gene, CDR1 is KGHSH and CDR2 is LQKENI. V was clipped by 5 bases and J by 15 bases, with 14 bases between them. CDR3 length equals 11 residues. Notes on this clonotype: Its antigen remains unknown.

Researchers used 5'RACE with constant-segment primers to make TCR alpha and TCR beta cDNA libraries that carry sample barcodes and UMIs. Via MiXCR, TCRdb re-called the 5' RACE reads, giving one row per CDR3 protein. The top ten hold 9% to 15% of the sample, which has 470,000 or so distinct CDR3 sequences, 15% to 20% seen once. This receptor was identified in an adult woman who had mild COVID-19 (a few samples of this study predate the infection). Cell type and time point are not known. Sequencing used PBMCs or a T cell subset sorted from them (not recorded which). The rearrangement links TRBV18 to TRBJ2-4; unclear D gene. The CDR3 reads CASSSHTGMYF. CDR3 sequence (DNA): TGTGCCAGCTCATCACATACTGGGATGTACTTC.